This T cell receptor beta chain was found in a study of T cells in Graves' hyperthyroidism and ophthalmopathy. Template material for amplifying TCR beta CDR3 regions consisted of RNA transcripts. The HTBI primer set drove a first-round RT-PCR of the TCR CDR3. MiXCR was run by TCRdb on the multiplex PCR reads, yielding one entry per CDR3 protein. The sample carries approximately 560,000 distinct CDR3 sequences, around 45% recorded once. As regards this clonotype: The target antigen is unknown.

Notes on the study in general: Separating ophthalmopathy from stable hyperthyroidism was achieved by a 13 V-J model.

J was trimmed by 1 base and V by 0 bases; bases with no gene match: 7. Germline V CDR1 and CDR2: SGHRS, YFSETQ. This CDR3 contains 16 residues. Hyperthyroidism was newly diagnosed in patients aged 18 to 65 (duration under 2 months). On the basis of clinical symptoms, serum thyroxine and TRAb, thyroid ultrasound and orbital computed tomography, diagnoses were made. The sequence was obtained from a woman between 18 and 29 years old with Graves' hyperthyroidism. The sequenced material came from peripheral blood or thyroid tissue (not recorded which). The chain is built from TRBV5-1 and TRBJ2-7, with 7 nucleotides matching TRBD2. As DNA, the CDR3 is TGCGCCAGCAGCTTGGCGGTAGCGGGCAAGTCCTACGAGCAGTACTTC. Its protein is CASSLAVAGKSYEQYF.